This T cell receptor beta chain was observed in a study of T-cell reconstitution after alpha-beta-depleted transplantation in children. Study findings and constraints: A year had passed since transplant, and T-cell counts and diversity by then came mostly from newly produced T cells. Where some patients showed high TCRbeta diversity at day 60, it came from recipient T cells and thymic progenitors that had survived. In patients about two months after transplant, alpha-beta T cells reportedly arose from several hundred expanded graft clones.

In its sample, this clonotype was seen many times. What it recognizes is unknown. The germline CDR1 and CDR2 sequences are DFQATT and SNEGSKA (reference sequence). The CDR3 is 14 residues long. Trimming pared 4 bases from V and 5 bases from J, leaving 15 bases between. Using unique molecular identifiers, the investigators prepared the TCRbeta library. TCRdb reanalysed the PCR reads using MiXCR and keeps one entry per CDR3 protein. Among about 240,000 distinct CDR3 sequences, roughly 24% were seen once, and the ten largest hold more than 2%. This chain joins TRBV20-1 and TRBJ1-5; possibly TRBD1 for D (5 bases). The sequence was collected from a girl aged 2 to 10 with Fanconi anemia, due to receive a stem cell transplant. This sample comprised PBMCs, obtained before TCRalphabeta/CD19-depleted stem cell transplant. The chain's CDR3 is CSATRQTRDQPQHF. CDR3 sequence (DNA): TGCAGTGCTACGAGACAGACCCGAGATCAGCCCCAGCATTTT.